A single sample is the source of the 10 T cell receptor beta chains below, sequenced in a study of PD-1 blockade in classical Hodgkin lymphoma. Brentuximab vedotin exposure varied among the patients, all of whom had relapsed after autologous stem cell transplantation. Data came from immunoSEQ multiplex PCR; TCRdb stores just in-frame clones and leaves some out. The sample gives some 150,000 clones, around four fifths of which show up once; about 9.3% is in the top ten. This specimen was peripheral blood mononuclear cells (PBMCs), taken before the second cycle of nivolumab. All receptors come from a human donor with classical Hodgkin lymphoma.

This chain links TRBV5-8 with TRBJ1-1; TRBD1 matches 11 bases. J was trimmed by 3 bases and V by 3 bases; bases with no gene match: 4. Germline V gene data show CDR1 as SGHTS and CDR2 as YDEGEE. The CDR3 runs to 15 residues. The CDR3 DNA reads as TGTGCCAGCAGCTGGAGGACAGGGGGCCACACTGAAGCTTTCTTT. Encoded protein: CASSWRTGGHTEAFF.

The chain joins TRBV5-6 to TRBJ1-3; D unclear. The CDR3 loop spans 14 amino acids. With 2 bases removed from V and 0 bases from J, the gap between germline ends came to 6 bases. CDR1 is SGHDT, CDR2 YYEEEE, per germline. CDR3 bases: TGTGCCAGCAGCTTCGTATCCTCTGGAAACACCATATATTTT. Amino acid sequence: CASSFVSSGNTIYF.

The chain has TRBV5-4 and TRBJ2-1, with D hard to call. V gave up 2 bases and J gave up 0 bases, with 9 bases separating them. This CDR3 has 15 residues. Germline V gives CDR1 SGHNT, CDR2 YYREEE (reference sequence). The chain's CDR3 is CASSFQPSSYNEQFF. CDR3 nucleotide sequence: TGTGCCAGCAGCTTTCAGCCGAGCTCCTACAATGAGCAGTTCTTC.

CDR3 in amino acids: CASSVGPIMEQFF. The CDR3 coding sequence is TGTGCCAGCAGTGTAGGTCCGATTATGGAGCAGTTCTTC. The chain is built from TRBV2 and TRBJ2-1, with unresolved D. Germline loops: CDR1 SNHLY, CDR2 FYNNEI. The V gene lost 4 bases and the J gene lost 10 bases, with 14 bases spanning the gap. CDR3 length equals 13 residues.

This chain uses TRBV14 with TRBJ2-4; tentatively, D is TRBD2 (6 bases). Trimming took 4 bases from V and 0 from J, leaving 10 bases between them. Germline values: CDR1 SGHDN, CDR2 FVKESK. This CDR3 comprises 15 residues. The CDR3 DNA is TGTGCCAGCAGCCCACCGGGACTAGCCAAAAACATTCAGTACTTC. This sequence encodes CASSPPGLAKNIQYF.

The CDR3 reads CASSSADKTSLETQYF. The DNA for the CDR3 is TGTGCCAGCAGCTCGGCCGATAAAACGTCGTTGGAGACCCAGTACTTC. This chain connects TRBV13 to TRBJ2-5; no definite D call. The V gene lost 4 bases and the J gene lost 5 bases, with 20 bases spanning the gap. The germline gives CDR1 PRHDT, CDR2 FYEKMQ (reference sequence). The CDR3 has 16 residues.

This clone has more than one count but fewer than ten. The CDR3 protein is CASSLVSGLKKLFF. The CDR3 DNA sequence: TGTGCCAGCAGCTTAGTTTCTGGGTTGAAAAAACTGTTTTTT. The chain uses TRBV7-2 and TRBJ1-4, with D uncertain. V was shortened by 1 base and J by 9 bases, with 12 bases between the two germline ends. This CDR3 comprises 14 residues. The germline V gene has CDR1 SGHTA and CDR2 FQGNSA. The full variable domain, its missing parts supplied by reference TRBV7-2 and TRBJ1-4, is GAGVSQSPSNKVTEKGKDVELRCDPISGHTALYWYRQSLGQGLEFLIYFQGNSAPDKSGLPSDRFSAERTGGSVSTLTIQRTQQEDSAVYLCASSLVSGLKKLFFGSGTQLSVL.

In this sample, this clone turned up a few times. The V and J genes are TRBV6-4 and TRBJ1-1; possible D gene TRBD1, 6 bases. The germline V gene encodes CDR1 MRHNA and CDR2 SNTAGT. V was cut by 6 bases and J by 4 bases, with 12 bases left in between. The CDR3 runs to 13 residues. The CDR3 DNA follows: TGTGCCAGCAGAGCAGGGGAGTTCACTGAAGCTTTCTTT. Protein: CASRAGEFTEAFF.

The chain employs TRBV29-1 and TRBJ1-3; TRBD1 matches at 7 bases. CDR1 is SQVTM, CDR2 ANQGSEA, per germline. This CDR3 comprises 14 residues. With 0 bases clipped from V and 7 bases from J, the junction kept 6 bases outside the gene matches. CDR3 in DNA: TGCAGCGTTGAAGATCGCGGCAGGGGGAACACCATATATTTT. This codes for CSVEDRGRGNTIYF.

The CDR3 protein is CASSYSISKVGEQYF. In DNA, the CDR3 is TGTGCCAGCAGTTACTCGATTTCGAAGGTGGGTGAGCAGTACTTC. The chain has TRBV6-5 and TRBJ2-7; D is ambiguous. CDR3 length: 15 residues. Germline-derived CDR1 and CDR2 are MNHEY and SVGAGI. The V end lost 0 bases, the J end lost 7 bases, and 16 bases lay between the germline ends.